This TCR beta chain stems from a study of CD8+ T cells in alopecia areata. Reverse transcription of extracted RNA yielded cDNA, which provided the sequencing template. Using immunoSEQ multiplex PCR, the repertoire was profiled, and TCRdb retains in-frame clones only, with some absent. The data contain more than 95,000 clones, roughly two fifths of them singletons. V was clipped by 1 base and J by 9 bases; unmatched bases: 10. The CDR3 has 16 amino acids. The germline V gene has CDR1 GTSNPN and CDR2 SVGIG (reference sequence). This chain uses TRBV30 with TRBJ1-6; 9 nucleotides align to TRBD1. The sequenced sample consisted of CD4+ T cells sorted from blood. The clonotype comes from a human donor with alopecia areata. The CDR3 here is CAWSDGQGFSPSPLHF. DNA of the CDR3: TGTGCCTGGAGTGATGGACAGGGGTTCTCCCCTTCACCCCTCCACTTT.